The sequence of this T cell receptor (beta chain) was determined in a study of regulatory T cells in long-lasting Graves disease (dated by TCRdb to the early 2020s). Context from the whole study: Persistent Graves' disease was defined as persistently positive TSH receptor autoantibodies together with antithyroid drug treatment for over 5 years. Patients with persistent Graves' disease were compared with patients with newly diagnosed Graves' disease using TCR sequencing and RNA sequencing of peripheral blood. Antithyroid drugs had been taken for around 9.8 years on average by persistent Graves' disease patients in the clinical cohort. The study took place in China and was registered as a clinical trial. A total of 35 or so samples underwent TCR sequencing: about 13 from persistent and some 20 from newly diagnosed Graves' disease patients.

This clonotype was counted at least ten times. Its cognate antigen has yet to be identified. Per-nucleotide qualities are absent, and no much larger clonotype sits a single base away. Preparation of the library involved multiplex PCR. Sequencing took place on an Illumina HiSeq 4000. iRepertoire HTBI primers and Arm-PCR amplification of CDR3 regions were used to construct TCR beta libraries. Before sequencing, the PCR products went through gel purification. The paper's data handling went like this. Across samples, 55 to 80 TRBV and roughly 13 TRBJ segments were identified and used for gene usage analysis of CDR3 amino acid clonotypes. COPE and FqMerger were used to merge the filtered high-quality paired reads into contigs. BLAST was used to align contigs to IMGT TRBV, TRBD and TRBJ reference genes, with CDR3 defined following IMGT. Highly expanded clones were defined as clonotypes with a frequency above 0.1%. Shannon entropy was used to measure repertoire diversity, and the Gini coefficient was used to measure V-J evenness. A clonotype found in more than one individual was treated as public. In TCRdb, the public reads were trimmed at Q25 with fastp and aligned with MiXCR, with productive beta chains retained. Rows matching on CDR3 protein sequence are summarized as one entry with the most common DNA and genes. The V and J calls reflect TCRdb's pipeline rather than the authors' work. Across this sample there are 300,000 to 500,000 distinct CDR3 sequences, with less than 25% seen only once. The ten largest clones add up to 20% to 25% of the sample.

Trimming removed 5 bases from V and 6 bases from J, leaving 17 bases between the germline ends. From a lookup of the germline V gene, CDR1 and CDR2 are MDHEN and SYDVKM. The CDR3 starts with the cysteine, ends with the phenylalanine, and has 15 residues. Only the CDR3 DNA is retained, 45 bases long and in frame from the first base. Study-wide findings and limitations: Persistent Graves' disease patients showed lower TCR Shannon entropy and fewer highly expanded clones than newly diagnosed patients, suggesting clonal expansion. TRBV28, TRBJ1-2 and TRBJ2-5 were preferentially used in persistent disease, while TRBV20-1 and TRBJ2-1 were favored in newly diagnosed disease. The small sample size was acknowledged by the authors as a limitation that may reduce accuracy. A larger number of public clonotypes was shared among persistent patients (more than 2,500) than among newly diagnosed patients (around 870). Sequencing and analysis were restricted to the TCR beta chain. Because the primary lesion, thyroid tissue, could not be accessed, the study looked at peripheral blood alone.

Explained via the paper, the time point label denotes: persistent/refractory GD, antithyroid drugs over 5 years with positive TRAb. For both TCR sequencing and RNA sequencing, RNA was extracted from PBMCs in TRIzol. Graves' disease was diagnosed according to American Thyroid Association guidelines. Recruitment of patients was carried out at an endocrinology department in Xi'an, China. From each patient, approximately 9 milliliters of peripheral blood was collected into an EDTA anticoagulant tube. PBMCs were isolated by Ficoll Paque Plus density gradient separation without further T cell sorting. An Agilent 2100 Bioanalyzer and agarose gel were used to check RNA quality, and a NanoDrop 2000 was used to measure RNA concentration.

The starting material was peripheral blood mononuclear cells (PBMCs), obtained when the disease was refractory, from a patient treated with antithyroid drugs. The chain uses TRBV28 and TRBJ2-4, with the D gene too uncertain to name. This sequence was found in a female donor with Graves disease. The DNA sequence is TGTGCCAGCAGTCCCCAACCTGGGCAAGGAAACATTCAGTACTTC. Its protein product is CASSPQPGQGNIQYF.